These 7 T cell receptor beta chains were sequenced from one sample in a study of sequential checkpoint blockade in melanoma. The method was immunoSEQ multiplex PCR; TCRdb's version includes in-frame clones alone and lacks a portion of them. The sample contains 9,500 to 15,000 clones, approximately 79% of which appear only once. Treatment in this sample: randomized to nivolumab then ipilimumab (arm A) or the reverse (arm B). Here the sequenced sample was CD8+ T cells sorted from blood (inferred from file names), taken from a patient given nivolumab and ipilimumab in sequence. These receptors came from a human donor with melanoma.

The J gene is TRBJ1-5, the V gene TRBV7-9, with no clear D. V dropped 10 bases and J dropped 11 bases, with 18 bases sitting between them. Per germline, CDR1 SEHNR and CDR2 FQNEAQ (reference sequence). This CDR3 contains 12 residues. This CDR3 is CATDPSAVTQHF. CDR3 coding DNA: TGTGCCACCGACCCCAGTGCGGTTACCCAGCATTTT. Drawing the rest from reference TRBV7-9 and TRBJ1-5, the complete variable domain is DTGVSQNPRHKITKRGQNVTFRCDPISEHNRLYWYRQTLGQGPEFLTYFQNEAQLEKSRLLSDRFSAERPKGSFSTLEIQRTEQGDSAMYLCATDPSAVTQHFGDGTRLSIL.

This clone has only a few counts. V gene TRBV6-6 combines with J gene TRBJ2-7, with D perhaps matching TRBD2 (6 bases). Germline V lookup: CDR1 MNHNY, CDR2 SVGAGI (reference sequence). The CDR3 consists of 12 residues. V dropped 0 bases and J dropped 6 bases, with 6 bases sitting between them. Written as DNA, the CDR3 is TGTGCCAGCAGTTACTCGGGAGGCGAGCAGTACTTC. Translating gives CASSYSGGEQYF.

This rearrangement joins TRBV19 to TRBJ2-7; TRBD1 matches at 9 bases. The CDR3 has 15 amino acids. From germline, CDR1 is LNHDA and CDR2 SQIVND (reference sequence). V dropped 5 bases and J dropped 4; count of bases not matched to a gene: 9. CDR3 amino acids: CASSRGGQGLYEQYF. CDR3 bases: TGTGCCAGTAGTCGAGGGGGACAGGGATTATACGAGCAGTACTTC.

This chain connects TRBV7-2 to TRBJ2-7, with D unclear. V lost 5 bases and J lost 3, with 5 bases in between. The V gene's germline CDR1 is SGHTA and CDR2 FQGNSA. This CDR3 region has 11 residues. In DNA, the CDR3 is TGTGCCAGCAGCATATTCTACGAGCAGTACTTC. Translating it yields CASSIFYEQYF. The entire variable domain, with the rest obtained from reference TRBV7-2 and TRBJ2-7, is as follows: GAGVSQSPSNKVTEKGKDVELRCDPISGHTALYWYRQSLGQGLEFLIYFQGNSAPDKSGLPSDRFSAERTGGSVSTLTIQRTQQEDSAVYLCASSIFYEQYFGPGTRLTVT.

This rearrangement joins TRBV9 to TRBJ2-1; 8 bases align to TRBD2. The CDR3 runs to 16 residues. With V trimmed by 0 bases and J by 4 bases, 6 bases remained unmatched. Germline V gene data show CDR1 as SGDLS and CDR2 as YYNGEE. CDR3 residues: CASSVGGSGTYNEQFF. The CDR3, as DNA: TGTGCCAGCAGCGTAGGGGGTAGCGGGACATACAATGAGCAGTTCTTC.

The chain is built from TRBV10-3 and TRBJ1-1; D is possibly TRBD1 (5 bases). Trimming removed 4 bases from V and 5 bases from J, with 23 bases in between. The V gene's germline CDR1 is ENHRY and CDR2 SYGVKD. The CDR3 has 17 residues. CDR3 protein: CAISVIGSGRTRTEAFF. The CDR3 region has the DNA TGTGCCATCAGTGTCATTGGGTCAGGGCGGACCAGAACTGAAGCTTTCTTT.

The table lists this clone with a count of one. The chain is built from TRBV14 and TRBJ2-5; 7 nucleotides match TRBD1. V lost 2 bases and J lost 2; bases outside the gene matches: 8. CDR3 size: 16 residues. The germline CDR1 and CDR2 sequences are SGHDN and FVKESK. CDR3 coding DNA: TGTGCCAGCAGCCAACTAACTACAGGGGCTCAAGAGACCCAGTACTTC. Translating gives CASSQLTTGAQETQYF.